A single sample is the source of the 25 T cell receptor beta chains below, sequenced in a study of blood T cell repertoires in COVID-19. Generated by immunoSEQ multiplex PCR, the TCRdb table keeps only in-frame clones and is missing some. The data show about 140,000 clones, roughly four fifths seen once. The sequencing sample was made of peripheral blood. These TCRs come from a human donor in a cohort sampled during active COVID-19.

The chain recombines TRBV6-2 or TRBV6-3 with TRBJ2-1; D might be TRBD2 (6 bases). The CDR3 length is 14 residues. With 6 bases removed from V and 8 bases from J, the gap between germline ends came to 17 bases. Germline V gives CDR1 MNHEY, CDR2 SVGEGT. CDR3: CASSLGLSGDEQFF. CDR3 nucleotide sequence: TGTGCCAGCAGCCTAGGACTATCAGGCGATGAGCAGTTCTTC.

The rearrangement joins TRBV5-4 to TRBJ2-4; perhaps TRBD1 as D (6 bases). CDR1 is SGHNT, CDR2 YYREEE, per germline (reference sequence). The V and J ends lost 4 bases and 3 bases respectively, with 14 bases between them. The CDR3 sequence is 15 residues long. In DNA form, the CDR3 reads TGTGCCAGCAGCCATTACAGGGACCACAAAAACATTCAGTACTTC. This gives the protein CASSHYRDHKNIQYF.

The V gene is TRBV9, the J gene TRBJ1-2; tentative D call: TRBD1 (5 bases). The CDR3 length is 12 residues. The germline V and J ends were trimmed by 7 bases and 5 bases, with 12 bases remaining between them. CDR1 SGDLS and CDR2 YYNGEE come from the germline V gene. In DNA form, the CDR3 reads TGTGCCAGCCGGGGCGGGGATTATGGCTACACCTTC. Amino acid sequence: CASRGGDYGYTF.

This clone was seen a few times. The rearrangement joins TRBV29-1 to TRBJ2-7, with D possibly being TRBD1 (6 bases). Germline V gene data show CDR1 as SQVTM and CDR2 as ANQGSEA. Deletions cut 3 bases from V and 0 bases from J, with 9 bases between. The CDR3 consists of 13 residues. The CDR3 nucleotides are TGCAGCGTTGATGACAGGAGCTCCTACGAGCAGTACTTC. Translating gives CSVDDRSSYEQYF.

The chain joins TRBV5-4 to TRBJ2-7; no definite D call. Germline CDR1 and CDR2: SGHNT and YYREEE (reference sequence). The CDR3 contains 13 residues. With 0 bases removed from V and 4 bases from J, the gap between germline ends came to 8 bases. The CDR3 region has the DNA TGTGCCAGCAGCTTGGATGGCCTTTACGAGCAGTACTTC. Protein: CASSLDGLYEQYF.

This clone was observed once. The V gene is TRBV15, the J gene TRBJ1-1, with D perhaps matching TRBD1 (6 bases). Germline CDR1 reads LNHNV; CDR2 reads YYDKDF (reference sequence). This CDR3 is built from 13 residues. V lost 8 bases, J lost 0 bases, and 10 bases lay in between. CDR3 nucleotide sequence: TGTGCCACCGGGGACAAGTTGAACACTGAAGCTTTCTTT. Residues: CATGDKLNTEAFF.

The rearrangement links TRBV4-1 to TRBJ2-3; TRBD2 matches at 10 bases. The CDR3 covers 17 residues. Germline-derived CDR1 and CDR2 are MGHRA and YSYEKL. V gave up 1 base and J gave up 2 bases; unmatched junction bases: 6. CDR3 DNA: TGCGCCAGCAGCCAAGGTGCTAGCGGGGGACCCACAGATACGCAGTATTTT. Its translation: CASSQGASGGPTDTQYF.

V is TRBV20-1 and J is TRBJ2-7; TRBD2 aligns across 8 bases. After removal of 3 bases from V and 9 bases from J, the junction contained 4 bases not matched to a gene. Germline assignment: CDR1 DFQATT and CDR2 SNEGSKA (reference sequence). The CDR3 loop spans 11 amino acids. CDR3 in amino acids: CSASGGASQYF. CDR3 coding DNA: TGCAGTGCTAGCGGGGGGGCCTCGCAGTACTTC.

The rearrangement joins TRBV10-1 to TRBJ2-7, with D possibly TRBD1 on 5 matching bases. With 4 bases removed from V and 4 bases from J, the gap between germline ends came to 26 bases. This CDR3 contains 18 residues. The V gene's germline CDR1 is WNHNN and CDR2 SYGVQD (reference sequence). The CDR3 sequence is CASSAERSRVRAAYEQYF. The CDR3 DNA sequence: TGCGCCAGCAGTGCTGAGAGGTCTCGAGTCAGGGCGGCGTACGAGCAGTACTTC.

The J gene is TRBJ2-5, the V gene TRBV15, with 8 nucleotides matching TRBD1. The CDR3 loop spans 14 amino acids. Losses at the gene ends were 3 bases for V and 2 bases for J; bases not matched to a gene: 2. Per the germline V gene, CDR1 is LNHNV and CDR2 is YYDKDF (reference sequence). The CDR3 DNA reads as TGTGCCACCAGCAGGGACAGGGCTCAAGAGACCCAGTACTTC. This translates into CATSRDRAQETQYF.

The chain uses TRBV5-1 and TRBJ2-7, with a weak D call TRBD2 (6 bases). Germline values: CDR1 SGHRS, CDR2 YFSETQ. Trimming cost V 5 bases and J 4 bases, with 19 bases left between them. The CDR3 is made up of 15 amino acids. CDR3 in amino acids: CASRDQNRGIYEQYF. CDR3 DNA sequence: TGCGCCAGCAGAGACCAGAATCGCGGGATTTACGAGCAGTACTTC.

This chain connects TRBV7-9 to TRBJ1-1; 8 bases are shared with TRBD1. CDR3 length equals 12 residues. CDR1 is SEHNR and CDR2 is FQNEAQ in the germline V gene (reference sequence). Trimming removed 4 bases from V and 6 bases from J; junction bases left unmatched: 1. CDR3 in DNA: TGTGCCAGCAGCTCGACAGGGGCTGAAGCTTTCTTT. As protein: CASSSTGAEAFF.

The V call is TRBV7-2, the J call TRBJ2-2, with TRBD2 matching over 9 bases. The V gene end was trimmed by 3 bases and the J gene end by 3 bases; junction bases not matched to a gene: 8. CDR3 length equals 17 residues. Germline lookup yields CDR1 SGHTA and CDR2 FQGNSA. The CDR3 sequence: CASSLSRGGGDTGELFF. CDR3 sequence (DNA): TGTGCCAGCAGCTTGAGTCGCGGGGGGGGTGACACCGGGGAGCTGTTTTTT.

This clone has just one count. The V call is TRBV6-2 or TRBV6-3, the J call TRBJ2-3; tentatively, D is TRBD2 (6 bases). Germline V CDR1 and CDR2: MNHEY, SVGEGT. The CDR3 sequence is 15 residues long. V lost 6 bases and J 3 bases, leaving 16 bases between the germline ends. This CDR3 is CASSSQTSMTDTQYF. CDR3 nucleotides: TGTGCCAGCAGCTCCCAGACTAGTATGACAGATACGCAGTATTTT.

The rearrangement joins TRBV4-3 to TRBJ2-5; D perhaps matches TRBD2 (7 bases). Between the trimmed V and J ends, which lost 0 bases and 7 bases, there was a span of 18 bases. This CDR3 contains 16 residues. Germline V gives CDR1 LGHNA, CDR2 YSLEER. The CDR3 here is CASSQERGGASGTQYF. The DNA of the CDR3 is TGCGCCAGCAGCCAAGAAAGAGGGGGGGCCTCCGGGACCCAGTACTTC.

This chain joins TRBV9 and TRBJ2-3; no clear D gene. This CDR3 is 16 amino acids long. Germline-derived CDR1 and CDR2 are SGDLS and YYNGEE. Trimming pared 0 bases from V and 0 bases from J, leaving 11 bases between. The CDR3 DNA sequence: TGTGCCAGCAGCGTAGCGCCAGATTCTAGCACAGATACGCAGTATTTT. This gives the protein CASSVAPDSSTDTQYF.

The chain links TRBV11-3 to TRBJ1-2, with D tentatively TRBD1 (5 bases). V was cut by 0 bases and J by 2 bases, with 19 bases left in between. This CDR3 spans 18 amino acids. Germline V lookup: CDR1 SGHNT, CDR2 YENEEA. Written as DNA, the CDR3 is TGTGCCAGCAGCTTAGATAAACAGGTCCCTACGTTAAACTATGGCTACACCTTC. This gives the protein CASSLDKQVPTLNYGYTF.

The rearrangement links TRBV6-5 to TRBJ2-3; possibly TRBD2 for D (6 bases). Per germline, CDR1 MNHEY and CDR2 SVGAGI. Trimming stripped 6 bases from V and 4 bases from J, with 11 bases between. This CDR3 spans 13 amino acids. The CDR3 spells CASREGRSDTQYF. The DNA of the CDR3 is TGTGCCAGCAGGGAGGGACGGTCAGATACGCAGTATTTT.

V usage is TRBV10-3 and J usage is TRBJ2-7; 7 nucleotides agree with TRBD2. Trimming took 5 bases from V and 7 from J; bases not matched to a gene: 2. CDR3 length equals 11 residues. Germline V gene sequence: CDR1 ENHRY, CDR2 SYGVKD. In nucleotides, the CDR3 is TGTGCCATCAGTCCCGGGAGGGAGCAGTACTTC. As protein: CAISPGREQYF.

This clone was recorded only once. V gene TRBV3-1 (or the pseudogene TRBV3-2) combines with J gene TRBJ1-5; TRBD1 matches at 8 bases. The CDR3 consists of 17 residues. The V gene's germline CDR1 is LGHDT and CDR2 YNNKEL (reference sequence). V lost 0 bases to trimming and J lost 5 bases; unmatched junction nucleotides: 9. CDR3 region: CASSQDLDREIHQPQHF. DNA of the CDR3: TGTGCCAGCAGCCAAGATTTGGACAGGGAGATCCATCAGCCCCAGCATTTT.

The chain employs TRBV19 and TRBJ1-1, with D perhaps TRBD1 (5 bases). The CDR3 runs 14 residues. The V gene lost 5 bases and the J gene lost 2 bases, with 12 bases spanning the gap. Germline V gene sequence: CDR1 LNHDA, CDR2 SQIVND (reference sequence). CDR3 sequence: CASSVKQVNTEAFF. The CDR3, as DNA: TGTGCCAGTAGTGTAAAACAGGTAAACACTGAAGCTTTCTTT.

The CDR3 bases are TGTGCCAGCAGCTCCCAAGGACAGGCTGAGACCCAGTACTTC. Amino acids: CASSSQGQAETQYF. J is TRBJ2-5 and V is TRBV7-8; 7 nucleotides match TRBD1. Per germline, CDR1 SGHVS and CDR2 FQNEAQ. V dropped 4 bases and J dropped 5; count of bases not matched to a gene: 7. The CDR3 consists of 14 residues.

The chain recombines TRBV7-3 with TRBJ1-6; D unresolved. The CDR3 contains 14 residues. Germline V gives CDR1 SGHTA, CDR2 FQGTGA. V lost 5 bases to trimming and J lost 10 bases, with 15 bases between them. CDR3 nucleotide sequence: TGTGCCAGCAGCCCGTACCACGGAGGCTCACCCCTCCACTTT. Its translation is CASSPYHGGSPLHF.

The gene calls are TRBV9 and TRBJ1-2, with 7 bases fitting TRBD1. CDR1 and CDR2 (germline): SGDLS, YYNGEE. The CDR3 loop spans 14 amino acids. V was pared by 3 bases and J by 9 bases, with 11 bases of the junction left unmatched. CDR3 region: CASSDQGQWGRYTF. In nucleotides, the CDR3 is TGTGCCAGCAGCGATCAGGGACAGTGGGGTCGCTACACCTTC.

The rearrangement links TRBV15 to TRBJ1-1; D not resolved. The CDR3 is made up of 11 amino acids. V was shortened by 3 bases and J by 5 bases, with 4 bases between the two germline ends. Germline V gene data show CDR1 as LNHNV and CDR2 as YYDKDF (reference sequence). This chain's CDR3 is CATSRRTEAFF. In DNA, the CDR3 is TGTGCCACCAGCAGGAGGACTGAAGCTTTCTTT. Full variable domain (outside the CDR3, taken from reference TRBV15 and TRBJ1-1): DAMVIQNPRYQVTQFGKPVTLSCSQTLNHNVMYWYQQKSSQAPKLLFHYYDKDFNNEADTPDNFQSRRPNTSFCFLDIRSPGLGDTAMYLCATSRRTEAFFGQGTRLTVV.